This T cell receptor beta chain was found in a study of neoadjuvant anti-PD-1 for oral cavity cancer (dated by TCRdb to about 2021). At the level of the whole study: Before undergoing curative-intent surgical resection, most patients got three to four biweekly nivolumab doses at 3 mg/kg. A fourth nivolumab dose was given around day 43 to patients without progression, and definitive surgical resection was performed in those patients on days 50-56. Under RECIST 1.1, patients with complete response, partial response or stable disease were classed as responders, and patients with progression were classed as non-responders. There were roughly 11 patients in the parent correlative cohort, and the response rate was 33%. Study-level results and caveats: Higher pretreatment blood Treg/Th17 ratios correlated with both higher pretreatment blood TCRbeta clonality and lower post-treatment tumor TCRbeta clonality. Within PBMCs, T cell clonality (Gini index) was significantly higher in non-responders than responders after neoadjuvant nivolumab. TCR analyses included only three patients per response group, and the authors called for larger cohorts for validation.

The time point label here, explained by the study, means: after neoadjuvant nivolumab, at surgical resection. Patients were newly diagnosed with stage II-IVA oral cavity squamous cell carcinoma and had received no prior systemic or radiation treatment. Everyone in the cohort had locally advanced, HPV-negative oral cavity squamous cell carcinoma. Peripheral blood mononuclear cells were analyzed directly and were not maintained or expanded in culture. The samples were obtained from a longitudinal correlative study of a single-arm phase II trial testing neoadjuvant nivolumab in oral cavity squamous cell carcinoma. Subject-matched pre- and post-treatment PBMCs and tumors from three responders and three non-responders were subjected to genomic DNA-based TCRbeta sequencing. Peripheral blood mononuclear cells were collected once before nivolumab treatment and again after treatment, at the time of surgery. The Maxwell RSC DNA from Cells kit was used to extract genomic DNA from PBMCs.

In the case of this clone: Its binding antigen is unknown. Nothing much larger sits one base from this clone, and base qualities are not available.

For deep sequencing, each PBMC sample was run in six replicates, with libraries mostly built from about 480 ng of input genomic DNA. TCRbeta libraries were prepared with the immunoSEQ hsTCRbeta kit according to the manufacturer's instructions. The finished libraries were brought together in one pool at approximately 3 nM, which was then read using an Illumina NovaSeq 6000 S4 flow cell. In the source study's methods: The immunoSEQ Analyzer handled quality control and preprocessing of the raw data. The analysis was restricted to productive rearrangements, with each unique CDR3 amino acid sequence defining a clonotype. Repertoire clonality was estimated as the Gini-Simpson index, computed with the R package tcR. Gini indices were compared with Student's t test, and associations with tumor size change were assessed by Pearson correlation. Held by TCRdb, this immuneACCESS table contains in-frame sequences only and omits some clones. Under half of the omission traces to an unresolved V gene where checked; the cause of the rest is unknown. The D gene and trimming were derived from the DNA, and the V and J assignments and clone size from that table. The table for this sample lists more than 13,000 clones; roughly four fifths of them were counted only once. Clones ranked in the top ten supply roughly 2.2% of the sample.

The CDR3, from cysteine to phenylalanine, totals 13 residues. Only the CDR3 part of the read is kept: 39 bases, read in frame from the first base. The sample in question was PBMCs, obtained after nivolumab (anti-PD-1) treatment. The chain is encoded by TRBV12-1 joined to TRBJ1-2; the table gives TRBD1 as D, unverified against the DNA. TRBV12-1 is described as a pseudogene. The sequence was collected from a person aged 40 to 85 with oral cavity squamous cell carcinoma. Read as DNA, the sequence is TGTGCCAGCAGCTTCTCAGGGTACTATGGCTACACCTTC. Translated, it reads CASSFSGYYGYTF.